This T cell receptor (beta chain) was recorded in a study of blood T cell repertoires in COVID-19. This table comes from immunoSEQ multiplex PCR, and its TCRdb copy is limited to in-frame clones, with some not included. The sample has about 150,000 clones, 87% seen once. CDR1 is MNHEY, CDR2 SVGAGI, per germline. This CDR3 region has 15 residues. Trimming removed 6 bases at V and 1 base at J, with 14 bases between. Material: peripheral blood. This chain links TRBV6-5 with TRBJ2-3; a possible D gene is TRBD1 (5 bases). The sequence derives from a man aged 50 to 59 with active COVID-19. The CDR3 bases are TGTGCCAGCAGCCTCGGCAGGGCCCGCACAGATACGCAGTATTTT. It codes for CASSLGRARTDTQYF.